The clone carrying this T cell receptor beta chain turned up a few times. The data were obtained in a study of T cells in Graves' hyperthyroidism and ophthalmopathy. Stability of Graves' hyperthyroidism was defined as absent ophthalmopathy progression within 18 months. The TCR beta CDR3 regions underwent amplification using RNA transcripts as the source. A first-round RT-PCR of the TCR CDR3 used the HTBI primer set. MiXCR, run by TCRdb on the multiplex PCR reads, gives a single entry per CDR3 protein. Among around 300,000 distinct CDR3 sequences, about an eighth were seen once, and the ten largest hold roughly 8.2%. V was pared by 6 bases and J by 7 bases, with 15 bases between. Looked up from germline, CDR1 is MNHNS and CDR2 is SASEGT. This CDR3 has 13 residues.

Sequenced material: blood. This sequence joins TRBV6-1 and TRBJ1-2; D may be TRBD1 (5 bases). The sequence came from a woman aged 40 to 50 with Graves' hyperthyroidism. CDR3 DNA: TGTGCCAGCAGAAGGGACGCCCGGGGTGGCTACACCTTC. This translates into CASRRDARGGYTF.